A selection of T cell receptor beta chains follows, all from one sample in a study of OX40 agonist ivuxolimab in advanced cancers. TCRdb's copy holds only in-frame clones and misses some; the assay was immunoSEQ multiplex PCR. The profile shows under 85,000 clones, about 89% of them singletons. The source material was CD4+ or CD8+ T cells sorted from blood, sampled in a trial of the OX40 agonist ivuxolimab. These receptors all come from an adult with an advanced solid tumor such as melanoma, head and neck, liver or kidney cancer. Each CDR3 is given with its conserved first and last residue. The order of the fields is V gene, D gene, CDR3 length, clone size, J gene, CDR3 protein, CDR3 DNA. The D gene is left open where the match is weak. Size is stated for part of the rows, as once, few or many counts, or as a class when the clone is expanded.

>TRBV2|.|14|.|TRBJ1-2
CASAANGYNYGYTF
TGTGCCAGCGCCGCTAATGGGTACAACTATGGCTACACCTTC
>TRBV30|TRBD2|14|once|TRBJ2-3
CAWSSTSGGGTQYF
TGTGCCTGGAGTTCCACTAGCGGGGGAGGTACGCAGTATTTT
>TRBV29-1|.|11|few|TRBJ1-2
CSVVREDGYTF
TGCAGCGTTGTGAGGGAGGACGGCTACACCTTC
>TRBV27|TRBD1|14|.|TRBJ1-6
CASSWDRGNSPLHF
TGTGCCAGCAGTTGGGACAGGGGGAATTCACCCCTCCACTTT
>TRBV11-2|.|13|.|TRBJ2-7
CASSWGGSYEQYF
TGTGCCAGCAGCTGGGGTGGGTCCTACGAGCAGTACTTC
>TRBV5-4|.|15|.|TRBJ2-2
CASSSLKGNTGELFF
TGTGCCAGCAGCTCGTTAAAGGGGAACACCGGGGAGCTGTTTTTT
>TRBV11-2|TRBD1|15|.|TRBJ2-7
CASSPGQGLFYEQYF
TGTGCCAGCAGCCCGGGACAGGGGCTTTTTTACGAGCAGTACTTC
>TRBV29-1|TRBD1|15|.|TRBJ2-3
CSVVGGGQGADTQYF
TGCAGCGTTGTAGGCGGGGGACAGGGAGCAGATACGCAGTATTTT
>TRBV28|.|14|.|TRBJ1-5
CASSLVSANQPQHF
TGTGCCAGCAGTTTAGTGTCAGCTAATCAGCCCCAGCATTTT
>TRBV19|TRBD1|19|once|TRBJ1-5
CASSRGIWTGGLVNQPQHF
TGTGCCAGTAGTAGGGGTATCTGGACAGGGGGTTTGGTCAATCAGCCCCAGCATTTT
>TRBV28|.|14|.|TRBJ1-1
CASSLWESNTEAFF
TGTGCCAGCAGTTTATGGGAATCAAACACTGAAGCTTTCTTT
>TRBV21-1|.|19|.|TRBJ2-3
CASTLDWTSGRWGLNTQYF
TGTGCCAGCACCCTAGATTGGACTAGCGGGAGGTGGGGTCTAAATACGCAGTATTTT
>TRBV7-8|.|12|once|TRBJ2-7
CASSPGANTQYF
TGTGCCAGCAGCCCCGGCGCGAACACGCAGTACTTC
>TRBV2|.|14|.|TRBJ1-5
CASSDRVAHQPQHF
TGTGCCAGCAGTGACCGGGTAGCTCATCAGCCCCAGCATTTT
>TRBV2|.|12|.|TRBJ2-7
CASSRFSYEQYF
TGTGCCAGCAGTCGGTTCTCCTACGAGCAGTACTTC
>TRBV6-5|.|13|.|TRBJ1-2
CASSQGHAVGYTF
TGTGCCAGTTCTCAGGGGCACGCGGTAGGCTACACCTTC
>TRBV9|.|13|few|TRBJ1-1
CASSPQGWTEAFF
TGTGCCAGCAGCCCACAGGGATGGACTGAAGCTTTCTTT